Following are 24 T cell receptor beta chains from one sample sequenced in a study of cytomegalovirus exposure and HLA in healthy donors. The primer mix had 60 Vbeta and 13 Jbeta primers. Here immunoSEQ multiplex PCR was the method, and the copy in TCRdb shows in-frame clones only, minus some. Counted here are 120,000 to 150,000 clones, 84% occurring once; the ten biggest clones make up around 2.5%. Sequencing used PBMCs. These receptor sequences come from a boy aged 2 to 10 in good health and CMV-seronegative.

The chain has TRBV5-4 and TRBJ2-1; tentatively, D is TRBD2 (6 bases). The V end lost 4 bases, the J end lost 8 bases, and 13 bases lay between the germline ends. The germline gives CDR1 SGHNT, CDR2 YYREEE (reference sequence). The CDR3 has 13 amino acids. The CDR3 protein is CASSSRDSYEQFF. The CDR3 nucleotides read TGTGCCAGCAGCAGCCGGGACTCCTATGAGCAGTTCTTC.

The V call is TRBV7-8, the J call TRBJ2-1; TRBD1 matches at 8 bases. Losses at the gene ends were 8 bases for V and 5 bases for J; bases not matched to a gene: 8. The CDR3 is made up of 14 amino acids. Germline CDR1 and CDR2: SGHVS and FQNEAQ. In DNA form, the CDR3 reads TGTGCCAGCCTTGACAGGGGTCGCCACAATGAGCAGTTCTTC. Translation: CASLDRGRHNEQFF.

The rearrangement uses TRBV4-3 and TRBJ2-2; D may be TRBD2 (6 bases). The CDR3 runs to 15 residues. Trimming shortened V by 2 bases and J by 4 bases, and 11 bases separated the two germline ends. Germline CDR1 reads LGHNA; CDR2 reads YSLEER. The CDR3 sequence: CASSQYRTTTGELFF. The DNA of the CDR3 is TGCGCCAGCAGCCAATACAGGACTACCACCGGGGAGCTGTTTTTT.

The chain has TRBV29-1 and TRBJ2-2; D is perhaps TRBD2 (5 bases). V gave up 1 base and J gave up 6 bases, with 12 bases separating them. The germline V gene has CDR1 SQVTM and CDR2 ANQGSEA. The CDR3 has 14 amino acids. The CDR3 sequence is CSVEAVRVPGELFF. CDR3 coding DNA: TGCAGCGTTGAAGCCGTGAGGGTTCCCGGGGAGCTGTTTTTT.

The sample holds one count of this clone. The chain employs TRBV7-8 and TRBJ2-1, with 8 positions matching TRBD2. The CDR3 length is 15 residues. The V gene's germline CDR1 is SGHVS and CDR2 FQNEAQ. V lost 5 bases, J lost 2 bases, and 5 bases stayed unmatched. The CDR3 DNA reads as TGTGCCAGCAGCACCACGGGGGGGGCCTACAATGAGCAGTTCTTC. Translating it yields CASSTTGGAYNEQFF. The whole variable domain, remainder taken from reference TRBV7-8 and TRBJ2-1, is GAGVSQSPRYKVAKRGQDVALRCDPISGHVSLFWYQQALGQGPEFLTYFQNEAQLDKSGLPSDRFFAERPEGSVSTLKIQRTQQEDSAVYLCASSTTGGAYNEQFFGPGTRLTVL.

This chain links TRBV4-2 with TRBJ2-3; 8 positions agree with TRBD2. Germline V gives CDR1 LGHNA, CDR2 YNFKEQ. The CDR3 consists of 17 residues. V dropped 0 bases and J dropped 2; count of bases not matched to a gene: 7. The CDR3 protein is CASSQETGRENTDTQYF. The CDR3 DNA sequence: TGTGCCAGCAGCCAAGAGACCGGGAGGGAAAACACAGATACGCAGTATTTT.

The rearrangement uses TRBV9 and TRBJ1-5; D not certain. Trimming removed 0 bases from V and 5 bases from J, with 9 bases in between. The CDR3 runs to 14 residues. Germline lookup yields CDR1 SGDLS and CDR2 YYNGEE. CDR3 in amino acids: CASSVDVTDQPQHF. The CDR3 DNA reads TGTGCCAGCAGCGTAGACGTCACAGATCAGCCCCAGCATTTT. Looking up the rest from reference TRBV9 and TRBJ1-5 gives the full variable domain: DSGVTQTPKHLITATGQRVTLRCSPRSGDLSVYWYQQSLDQGLQFLIQYYNGEERAKGNILERFSAQQFPDLHSELNLSSLELGDSALYFCASSVDVTDQPQHFGDGTRLSIL.

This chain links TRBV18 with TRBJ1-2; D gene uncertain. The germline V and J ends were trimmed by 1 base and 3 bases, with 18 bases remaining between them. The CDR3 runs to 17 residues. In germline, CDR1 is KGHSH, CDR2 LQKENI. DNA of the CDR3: TGTGCCAGCTCACCACTTTCTCTTACGCGGCCATACTATGGCTACACCTTC. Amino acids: CASSPLSLTRPYYGYTF. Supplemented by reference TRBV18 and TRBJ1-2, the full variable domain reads NAGVMQNPRHLVRRRGQEARLRCSPMKGHSHVYWYRQLPEEGLKFMVYLQKENIIDESGMPKERFSAEFPKEGPSILRIQQVVRGDSAAYFCASSPLSLTRPYYGYTFGSGTRLTVV.

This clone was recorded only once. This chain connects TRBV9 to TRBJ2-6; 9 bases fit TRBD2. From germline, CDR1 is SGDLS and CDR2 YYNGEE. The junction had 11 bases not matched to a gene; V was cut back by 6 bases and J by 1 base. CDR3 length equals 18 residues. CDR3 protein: CASTSFGRGGSGANVLTF. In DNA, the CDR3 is TGTGCCAGCACCTCGTTTGGGCGGGGGGGTTCTGGGGCCAACGTCCTGACTTTC.

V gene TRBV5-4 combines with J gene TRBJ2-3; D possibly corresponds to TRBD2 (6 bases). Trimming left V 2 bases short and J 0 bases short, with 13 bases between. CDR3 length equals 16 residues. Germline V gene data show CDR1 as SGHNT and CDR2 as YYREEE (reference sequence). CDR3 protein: CASSFAGISSTDTQYF. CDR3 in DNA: TGTGCCAGCAGCTTTGCGGGGATCTCTAGCACAGATACGCAGTATTTT.

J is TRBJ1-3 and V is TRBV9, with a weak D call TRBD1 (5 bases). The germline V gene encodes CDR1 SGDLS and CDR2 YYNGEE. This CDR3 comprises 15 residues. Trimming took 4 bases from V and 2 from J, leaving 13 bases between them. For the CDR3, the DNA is TGTGCCAGCAGCCTACTACAGGTTGCTGGAAACACCATATATTTT. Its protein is CASSLLQVAGNTIYF. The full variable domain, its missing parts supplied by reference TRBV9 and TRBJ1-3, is DSGVTQTPKHLITATGQRVTLRCSPRSGDLSVYWYQQSLDQGLQFLIQYYNGEERAKGNILERFSAQQFPDLHSELNLSSLELGDSALYFCASSLLQVAGNTIYFGEGSWLTVV.

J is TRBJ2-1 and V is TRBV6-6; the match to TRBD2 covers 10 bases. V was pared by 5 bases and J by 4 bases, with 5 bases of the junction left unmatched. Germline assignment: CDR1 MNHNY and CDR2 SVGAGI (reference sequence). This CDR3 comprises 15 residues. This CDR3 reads CASSLTSGEYNEQFF. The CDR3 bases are TGTGCCAGCAGTCTAACTAGCGGGGAGTACAATGAGCAGTTCTTC.

In nucleotides, the CDR3 is TGTGCCAGCAGCTTGGGTTTCGAGAACTATGGCTACACCTTC. Amino acid sequence: CASSLGFENYGYTF. The V call is TRBV5-8, the J call TRBJ1-2; unclear D gene. V dropped 0 bases and J dropped 2 bases, with 8 bases sitting between them. CDR1 and CDR2 from the germline V gene are SGHTS and YDEGEE. The CDR3 loop spans 14 amino acids. The whole variable domain, filled in from reference TRBV5-8 and TRBJ1-2, reads EAGVTQSPTHLIKTRGQQATLRCSPISGHTSVYWYQQALGLGLQFLLWYDEGEERNRGNFPPRFSGRQFPNYSSELNVNALELEDSALYLCASSLGFENYGYTFGSGTRLTVV.

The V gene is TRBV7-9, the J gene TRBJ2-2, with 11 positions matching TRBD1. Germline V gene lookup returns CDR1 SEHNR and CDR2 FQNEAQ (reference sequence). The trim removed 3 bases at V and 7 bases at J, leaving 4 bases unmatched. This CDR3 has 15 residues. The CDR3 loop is CASSFGTGGSGELFF. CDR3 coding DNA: TGTGCCAGCAGCTTCGGGACAGGGGGAAGCGGGGAGCTGTTTTTT.

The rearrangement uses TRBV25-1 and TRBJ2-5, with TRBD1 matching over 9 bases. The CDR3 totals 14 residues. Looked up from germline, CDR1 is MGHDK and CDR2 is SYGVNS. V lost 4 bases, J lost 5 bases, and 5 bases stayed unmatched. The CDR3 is CASSAGQGLETQYF. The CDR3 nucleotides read TGTGCCAGCAGTGCCGGACAGGGGTTGGAGACCCAGTACTTC.

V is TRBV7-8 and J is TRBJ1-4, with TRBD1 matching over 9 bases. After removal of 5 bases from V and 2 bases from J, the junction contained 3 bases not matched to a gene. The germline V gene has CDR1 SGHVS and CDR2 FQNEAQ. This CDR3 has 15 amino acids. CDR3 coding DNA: TGTGCCAGCAGCCCCACAGGGGGCACTAATGAAAAACTGTTTTTT. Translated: CASSPTGGTNEKLFF.

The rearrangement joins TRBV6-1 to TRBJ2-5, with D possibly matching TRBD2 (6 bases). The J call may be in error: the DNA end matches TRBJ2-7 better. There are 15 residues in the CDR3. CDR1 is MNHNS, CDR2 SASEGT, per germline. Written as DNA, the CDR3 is TGTGCCGGGACTCAAGTTTTTGATCCTCTTTCCGAGCAGTACTTC. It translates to CAGTQVFDPLSEQYF.

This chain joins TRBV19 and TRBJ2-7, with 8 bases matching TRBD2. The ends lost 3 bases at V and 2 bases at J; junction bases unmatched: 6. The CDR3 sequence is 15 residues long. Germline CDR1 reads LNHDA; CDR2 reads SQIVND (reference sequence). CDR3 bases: TGTGCCAGTAGTATTGGAGCGGGAGCTCCCTACGAGCAGTACTTC. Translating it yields CASSIGAGAPYEQYF. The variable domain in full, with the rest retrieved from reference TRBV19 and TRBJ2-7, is DGGITQSPKYLFRKEGQNVTLSCEQNLNHDAMYWYRQDPGQGLRLIYYSQIVNDFQKGDIAEGYSVSREKKESFPLTVTSAQKNPTAFYLCASSIGAGAPYEQYFGPGTRLTVT.

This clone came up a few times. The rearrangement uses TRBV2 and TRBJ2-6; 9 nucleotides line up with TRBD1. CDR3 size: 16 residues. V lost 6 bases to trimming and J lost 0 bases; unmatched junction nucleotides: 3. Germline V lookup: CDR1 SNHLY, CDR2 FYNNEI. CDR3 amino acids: CASRRQGVSGANVLTF. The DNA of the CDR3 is TGTGCCAGCAGGCGACAGGGGGTCTCTGGGGCCAACGTCCTGACTTTC.

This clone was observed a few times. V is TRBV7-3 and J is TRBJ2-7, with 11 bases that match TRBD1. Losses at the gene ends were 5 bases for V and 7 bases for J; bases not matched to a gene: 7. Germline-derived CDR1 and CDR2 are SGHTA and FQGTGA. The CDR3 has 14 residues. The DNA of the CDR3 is TGTGCCAGCAGCCCCTCCGGGACAGGGGGAGAGCAGTACTTC. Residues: CASSPSGTGGEQYF.

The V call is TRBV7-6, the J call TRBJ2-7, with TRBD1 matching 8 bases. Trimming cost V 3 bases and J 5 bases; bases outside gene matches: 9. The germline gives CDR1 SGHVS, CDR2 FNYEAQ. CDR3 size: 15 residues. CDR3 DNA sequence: TGTGCCAGCAGCTTTACAGGGGGTGTTGTGCACGAGCAGTACTTC. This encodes CASSFTGGVVHEQYF. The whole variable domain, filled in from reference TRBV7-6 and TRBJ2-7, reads GAGVSQSPRYKVTKRGQDVALRCDPISGHVSLYWYRQALGQGPEFLTYFNYEAQQDKSGLPNDRFSAERPEGSISTLTIQRTEQRDSAMYRCASSFTGGVVHEQYFGPGTRLTVT.

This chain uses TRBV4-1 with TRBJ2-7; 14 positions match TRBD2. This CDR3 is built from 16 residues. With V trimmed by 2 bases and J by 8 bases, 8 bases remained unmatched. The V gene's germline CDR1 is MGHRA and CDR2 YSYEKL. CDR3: CASSQNLGLAGGQQYF. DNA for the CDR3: TGCGCCAGCAGCCAAAACCTAGGACTAGCGGGAGGACAGCAGTACTTC.

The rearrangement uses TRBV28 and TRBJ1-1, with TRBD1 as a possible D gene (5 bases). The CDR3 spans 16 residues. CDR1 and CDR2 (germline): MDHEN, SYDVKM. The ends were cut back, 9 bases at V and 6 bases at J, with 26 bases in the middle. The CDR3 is CASIFAESGTGAEAFF. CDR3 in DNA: TGTGCCAGTATTTTCGCCGAGAGCGGGACGGGAGCTGAAGCTTTCTTT. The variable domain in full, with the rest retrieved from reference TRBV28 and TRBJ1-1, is DVKVTQSSRYLVKRTGEKVFLECVQDMDHENMFWYRQDPGLGLRLIYFSYDVKMKEKGDIPEGYSVSREKKERFSLILESASTNQTSMYLCASIFAESGTGAEAFFGQGTRLTVV.

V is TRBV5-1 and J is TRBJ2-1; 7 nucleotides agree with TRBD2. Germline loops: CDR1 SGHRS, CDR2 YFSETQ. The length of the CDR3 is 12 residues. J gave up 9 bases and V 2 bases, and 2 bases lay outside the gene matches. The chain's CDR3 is CASSLTSVEQFF. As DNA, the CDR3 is TGCGCCAGCAGCTTAACTAGCGTTGAGCAGTTCTTC.